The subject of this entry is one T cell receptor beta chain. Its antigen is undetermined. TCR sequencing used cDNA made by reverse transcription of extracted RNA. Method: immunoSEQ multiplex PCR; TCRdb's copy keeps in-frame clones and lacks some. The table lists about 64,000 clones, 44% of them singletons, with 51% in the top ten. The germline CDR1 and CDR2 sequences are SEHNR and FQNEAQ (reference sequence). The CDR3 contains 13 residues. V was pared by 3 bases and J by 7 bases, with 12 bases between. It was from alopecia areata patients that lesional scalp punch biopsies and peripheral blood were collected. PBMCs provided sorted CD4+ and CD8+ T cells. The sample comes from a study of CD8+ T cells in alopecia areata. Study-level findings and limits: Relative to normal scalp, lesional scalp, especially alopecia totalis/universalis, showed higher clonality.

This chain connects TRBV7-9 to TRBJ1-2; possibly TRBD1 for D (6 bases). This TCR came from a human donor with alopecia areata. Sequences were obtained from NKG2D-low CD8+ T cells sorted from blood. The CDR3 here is CASSLVGTLGYTF. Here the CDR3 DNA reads TGTGCCAGCAGCTTGGTTGGGACACTTGGCTACACCTTC.